This record concerns one TCR beta chain sequence. The sample contains more than one DNA sequence encoding this CDR3. CD45RO-negative, CCR7-selected cells formed the naive CD8 fraction, which excluded terminally differentiated effector memory CD45RA+ cells. The V end lost 5 bases, the J end lost 4 bases, and 9 bases lay between the germline ends. This CDR3 has 12 residues. Germline CDR1 and CDR2: SEHNR and FQNEAQ (reference sequence). This entry comes from a study of shared clonotypes between healthy human individuals. Some clones are missing from TCRdb's copy, which holds only in-frame ones; the method was immunoSEQ multiplex PCR. The data show millions of clones, approximately 94% seen once.

This TCR derives from a man between 18 and 29 years old in good health. Some clones in this sample may be carry-over from other donors' samples. Sequences were obtained from naive CD8+ T cells from PBMCs. The rearrangement joins TRBV7-9 to TRBJ2-7; D call uncertain. The CDR3, as DNA: TGTGCCAGCAGCCAAACCCGATACGAGCAGTACTTC. It is translated as CASSQTRYEQYF.